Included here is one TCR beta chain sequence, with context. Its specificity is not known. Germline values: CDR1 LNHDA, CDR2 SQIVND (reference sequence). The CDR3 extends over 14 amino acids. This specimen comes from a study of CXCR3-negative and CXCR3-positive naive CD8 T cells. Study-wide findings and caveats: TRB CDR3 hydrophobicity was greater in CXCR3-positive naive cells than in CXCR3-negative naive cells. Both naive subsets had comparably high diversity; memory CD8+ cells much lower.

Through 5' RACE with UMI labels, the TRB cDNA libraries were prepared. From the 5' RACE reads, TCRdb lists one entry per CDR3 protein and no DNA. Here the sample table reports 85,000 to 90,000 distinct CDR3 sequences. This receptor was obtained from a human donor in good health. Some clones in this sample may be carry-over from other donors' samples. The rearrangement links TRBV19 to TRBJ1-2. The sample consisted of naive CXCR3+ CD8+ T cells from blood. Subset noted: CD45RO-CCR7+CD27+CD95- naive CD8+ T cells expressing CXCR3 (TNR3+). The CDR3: CASQLWPSNYGYTF.